This T cell receptor beta chain came from a study of ipilimumab plus nivolumab after autologous stem cell transplantation. General study findings and limits: The authors say TCR, Treg and microbiome findings warrant further study.

With 5 bases clipped from V and 3 bases from J, the junction kept 4 bases outside the gene matches. The germline V gene encodes CDR1 MNHEY and CDR2 SVGAGI. The CDR3 has 14 residues. Checkpoint therapy with ipilimumab 1 mg/kg began 14 to 28 days after transplant. The table came from immunoSEQ multiplex PCR; TCRdb's copy has only in-frame clones and leaves some out. The table records over 2,000 clones, 93% of them present only once. Comments on this clone: Its target is unknown.

J is TRBJ2-1 and V is TRBV6-5, with 7 bases aligning to TRBD1. The receptor's source is a male donor with primary mediastinal lymphoma. The specimen was PBMCs, collected in a trial of ipilimumab plus nivolumab as post-transplant consolidation. CDR3 residues: CASSPRQGYNEQFF. CDR3 nucleotide sequence: TGTGCCAGCAGTCCACGACAGGGCTACAATGAGCAGTTCTTC.